A single sample is the source of the 8 T cell receptor beta chains below, sequenced in a study of CD8 T cells in ankylosing spondylitis. MiXCR, run by TCRdb on the 5' RACE reads, gives a single entry per CDR3 protein. This table has about 130,000 distinct CDR3 sequences, around 7% appearing once. Source material: blood, either unsorted or a sorted T cell fraction (not recorded which). These receptors were collected from a male donor with ankylosing spondylitis or in good health (not recorded which).

This clonotype was counted many times. This CDR3 reads CSVGNGGAVNEQFF. In nucleotides, the CDR3 is TGCAGCGTTGGAAACGGCGGGGCGGTGAATGAGCAGTTCTTC. The gene calls are TRBV29-1 and TRBJ2-1; D might be TRBD2 (6 bases). The germline V gene encodes CDR1 SQVTM and CDR2 ANQGSEA. The CDR3 spans 14 residues. With 4 bases removed from V and 7 bases from J, the gap between germline ends came to 17 bases.

The sample holds many counts of this clonotype. The CDR3 nucleotides read TGTGCCAGCAGGTCCCTCTCGGAGACCCAGTACTTC. It encodes CASRSLSETQYF. The genes are TRBV6-6 and TRBJ2-5; D ambiguous. The CDR3 contains 12 residues. Germline assignment: CDR1 MNHNY and CDR2 SVGAGI (reference sequence). Trimming cost V 6 bases and J 5 bases, with 10 bases left between them.

The chain is built from TRBV18 and TRBJ2-7; 11 positions agree with TRBD1. J was trimmed by 0 bases and V by 3 bases; bases with no gene match: 1. Per the germline V gene, CDR1 is KGHSH and CDR2 is LQKENI. The CDR3 loop spans 15 amino acids. The CDR3 DNA sequence: TGTGCCAGCTCACCTGGGACAGGGGGCTCCTACGAGCAGTACTTC. Translation: CASSPGTGGSYEQYF.

The V call is TRBV30, the J call TRBJ1-1; D is possibly TRBD1 (5 bases). From germline, CDR1 is GTSNPN and CDR2 SVGIG (reference sequence). Deletions cut 1 base from V and 4 bases from J, with 13 bases between. The CDR3 loop spans 14 amino acids. The CDR3 region is CAWSDGGWSTEAFF. The CDR3 nucleotides are TGTGCCTGGAGTGACGGGGGGTGGAGCACTGAAGCTTTCTTT.

This clonotype was counted many times. CDR3 region: CASSLTGLRLASSPLHF. CDR3 nucleotide sequence: TGTGCCAGCAGCCTGACAGGGTTGCGGTTGGCGAGTTCACCCCTCCACTTT. The gene calls are TRBV5-6 and TRBJ1-6, with 7 bases that match TRBD1. Unmatched junction bases numbered 16, after V lost 4 bases and J lost 9 bases. Germline loops: CDR1 SGHDT, CDR2 YYEEEE. The CDR3 spans 17 residues.

This clonotype was picked up many times. V gene TRBV10-3 combines with J gene TRBJ1-2; D is perhaps TRBD1 (5 bases). Per the germline V gene, CDR1 is ENHRY and CDR2 is SYGVKD. V gave up 8 bases and J gave up 1 base, with 17 bases separating them. CDR3 length equals 15 residues. CDR3: CAIGGTEHLNYGYTF. DNA of the CDR3: TGTGCCATCGGAGGGACGGAACACCTTAACTATGGCTACACCTTC.

This clonotype was seen ten or more times. The genes are TRBV5-6 and TRBJ2-7; D perhaps matches TRBD2 (5 bases). Between the trimmed V and J ends, which lost 2 bases and 3 bases, there was a span of 15 bases. The CDR3 sequence is 15 residues long. Germline V gene data show CDR1 as SGHDT and CDR2 as YYEEEE. The CDR3 coding sequence is TGTGCCAGCAGCTTTAGGTGGGAGCACGACTACGAGCAGTACTTC. Its protein is CASSFRWEHDYEQYF.

The sample holds many counts of this clonotype. CDR3 protein: CASSFEGAGETQYF. CDR3 nucleotide sequence: TGTGCCAGCAGTTTTGAGGGGGCAGGCGAGACCCAGTACTTC. The V call is TRBV27, the J call TRBJ2-5; TRBD1 agrees at 7 bases. CDR3 length: 14 residues. V dropped 3 bases and J dropped 5; count of bases not matched to a gene: 6. Germline CDR1 reads MNHEY; CDR2 reads SMNVEV (reference sequence).